This TCR beta chain is drawn from a study of cytomegalovirus exposure and HLA in healthy donors (dated by TCRdb to 2016 to 2017). General notes on the study: In an earlier analysis of approximately 500 of the donors, 276 Gb of sequence data and 100 million or so unique TCR beta sequences from 150 million to 200 million T cells were reported. An early release that covered 640 HLA-typed donors contained approximately 300 gigabases of sequencing data and around 80 million unique TCR sequences. Of the 398 genotyped donors, 75% to 85% were placed in the genetic ancestry cluster associated with self-reported Caucasian donors. The study aimed to test whether signatures of past pathogen exposure could be identified by cataloging public T cell receptors. The study used immunosequencing to profile the T cell repertoires of 666 subjects and linked those repertoires to cytomegalovirus serostatus. A separate validation cohort of roughly 120 different subjects was used in addition to the roughly 670-subject first cohort. The study combined high-throughput TCR immunosequencing, statistical association of individual TCRs with disease status, and machine learning to predict cytomegalovirus infection status. To study patterns of TCR occurrence, a later analysis re-analyzed previously published TCR beta repertoires from 666 donors and added high-resolution HLA genotyping. In the later analysis, no new phenotypic data were used to find candidate immune exposures; instead, reliance was placed on TCR beta sequences and their occurrence across donors. An earlier analysis of 587 of the donors used high-throughput TCR beta sequencing to judge whether each TCR beta V gene segment behaved as functional or pseudogenic. Donor age, sex, ethnicity and CMV serostatus were compiled alongside the repertoire data. A later genetic analysis used genome-wide SNP genotypes for about 55% of the 666 donors, treating that subset as a discovery cohort. Every repertoire in the discovery cohort had been generated on one and the same sequencing platform. Class I and class II HLA loci were covered by the typing at four-digit resolution. The number of donors typed differed by locus, with roughly 629-640 for A, B, C, DRB1 and DQB1, approximately 500 for DQA1, about 610 for DPA1, and 450 to 480 for DPB1. Roughly 5 DR-DQ haplotypes were handled as single units for association and clustering, since linkage in the cohort was strong. Across some 400 genotyped donors of the cohort, an average of about 240,000 unique TCR beta nucleotide sequences per donor were sequenced, and approximately 17% of those sequences were non-productive. On the study overall, not on this receptor specifically: An association between a missense DCLRE1C variant and V-gene and J-gene trimming of TCR beta chains was found in a later genetic analysis and replicated in an independent cohort. According to a later genetic analysis, donors in an Asian-associated ancestry cluster had fewer N-insertions in productive TCRs than the roughly 660-donor mean. While some public TCRs were present in many individuals, most TCR sequences turned up only very rarely across donors. Some IMGT-functional V segments, including TRBV6-2 and TRBV6-3, could not be told apart with the 87-base-pair reads, so those segments were excluded. The study listed approximately 160 TCR beta chains as associated with cytomegalovirus. Most CMV-associated TCR beta chains appeared to be HLA-restricted in a later analysis, and the HLA associations seemed to be driven largely by CMV exposure. The only immune exposure information available for the cohort was CMV serostatus. A further reported finding was that TCR beta sequences accurately predicted the HLA-A and HLA-B alleles for most subjects in the first cohort. In a later analysis, TCR association rates were found to vary across HLA loci, with the most associated TCRs seen for DRB1 alleles and the fewest for HLA-C alleles. The earlier analysis of almost 600 of the donors excluded some 15 rarely observed V segments, including chromosome 9 orphons, because counts were too low. The classifier was reported to diagnose cytomegalovirus status with high specificity and sensitivity in both the original and validation cohorts. Strong co-occurrence of HLA alleles, especially DR and DQ, made assigning TCR associations to individual alleles difficult. In a later analysis, HLA-associated TCR beta chains were found to be more clonally expanded and to have lower generation probabilities than equally common non-associated chains. At a false discovery rate of 0.05, a later analysis linked under 20,000 TCR beta sequences to specific HLA alleles. Correlated functional status among segregating V segments might reflect linkage disequilibrium, but an unknown experimental factor could not be ruled out. Broadly in line with IMGT annotations, most TCR beta V segments showed up in productive rearrangements about 90% or about 30% of the time in an earlier analysis of approximately 600 of the donors. A cluster of highly shared sequence variants was judged likely to represent a technical artifact of the sequencing pipeline. In vitro tests confirmed that a few of the cytomegalovirus-associated TCR beta chains recognize cytomegalovirus antigens. HLA typing was unavailable for some donors at each locus, so association tests used only the typed subset. Presence/absence analyses assumed roughly uniform sequencing depth across donors, an assumption that may not hold. The authors suggested that the approach could potentially be generalized to other disease states and immunological phenotypes. The cohort was sequenced for TCR beta chains only, and without alpha or paired-chain data the features that could be detected were limited. A later analysis reported that several top co-occurrence clusters appeared linked to parvovirus B19, influenza, CMV and Epstein-Barr virus.

CDR3 length: 15 amino acids, cysteine to phenylalanine. The only DNA kept is the CDR3, 45 bases in frame from the first base. The germline V gene (reference sequence) yields PRHDT for CDR1 and FYEKMQ for CDR2. About this clone itself: What antigen it recognizes has not been identified. No qualities accompany the bases; no much larger clone lies one base away.

Library generation was performed with the immunoSEQ multiplex PCR assay. For the multiplex PCR, a mixture combining 60 forward primers for TCR Vbeta segments and 13 reverse primers for TCR Jbeta segments was used. A multiplex PCR assay on genomic DNA amplified the CDR3 region of rearranged TCR beta genes. On the Illumina HiSeq System, the amplified TCR beta libraries were sequenced as 87-base-pair reads. As for the original processing: A later analysis counted approximately 74 million unique TCR beta chains across the 666 repertoires, and 10 million to 12 million of these chains were shared by at least two donors. Raw reads were error-corrected and collapsed into unique sequences by a nearest-neighbor algorithm in which closely related sequences were merged to remove PCR and sequencing errors. To assign V, D and J gene segments, CDR3 sequences were aligned to IMGT reference sequences. For a sequence to be retained, a match of at least six nucleotides was required to both a V gene segment and a J gene segment. Rearrangements were called productive when the CDR3 lacked stop codons and stayed in frame with V and J; all others were non-productive. CDR3 was defined according to IMGT convention as the region running from the second conserved V-encoded cysteine to the conserved J-encoded phenylalanine. Sequences without an unambiguous match to a single V gene segment were excluded from the earlier analysis of about 640 of the donors. An earlier analysis of a few hundred of the donors classified V segments as functional when productive rearrangements were above 56.7% and as segregating when the standard deviation between donors was above 5%. A statistical classification framework was built to diagnose cytomegalovirus status from the catalog of TCR beta chain sequences. In a later analysis, V and J genes were assigned by comparing TCR nucleotide sequences against IMGT/GENE-DB human TR gene sequences. A later analysis assigned CDR3 sequences and most-parsimonious VDJ recombination scenarios with the TCRdist pipeline. In a later analysis, each TCR beta chain was defined by its CDR3 amino acid sequence together with its V-gene family, and reads without a unique V-gene family were excluded. In a later analysis, 450 to 600 highly shared, low-generation-probability nucleotide sequences were removed to address suspected cross-contamination and a sequencing artifact. A later analysis calculated a clonal expansion index for each public chain from normalized within-repertoire ranks of inferred template counts. In a later analysis, generation probabilities were computed with a VDJ recombination model fitted to out-of-frame rearrangements, and the resulting probabilities were checked against IGoR. In a later analysis, hypergeometric tests were used to score TCR-TCR, TCR-HLA and TCR-CMV co-occurrence, with a repertoire-size bias correction applied to TCR pairs. To estimate false discovery rates, a later analysis permuted the HLA or CMV assignments 20 times. In a later analysis, co-occurring TCRs were grouped using DBSCAN, with TCRdist sequence similarity added in when clustering inside HLA-allele-positive subsets. Co-occurrence clustering excluded repertoires with fewer than 30,000 or more than 120,000 public chains, plus five with anomalous nucleotide sharing. Sourced from immuneACCESS, this table was stored by TCRdb with only in-frame sequences that have V and J called. A share of the clones is absent; for the studies checked, an unresolved V gene accounts for under half, and the remainder has no known explanation. Clone size and V and J calls were adopted from that table, with D and trimming inferred from the DNA. The sample table contains roughly 200,000 clones; only one count was recorded for approximately 79% of them. The ten largest clonotypes hold 3.5% to 5% of the sample.

In total, 630 or so healthy bone marrow donors made up the cohort. All cohort members were sampled while nominally healthy, although unrecorded immune exposures were likely present. The donor tested CMV seropositive, placing the donor among the 289 seropositive members of the cohort. Every donor gave a peripheral blood sample, and the peripheral blood mononuclear cells from that sample were used for TCR beta sequencing. Genomic DNA extraction from the blood cell samples was performed with the Qiagen DNeasy Blood Extraction Kit. The chain links TRBV13 with TRBJ2-5, with 12 bases in between that match TRBD2. The J call may be incorrect, as the DNA end agrees better with TRBJ2-7. The source is a woman in her 30s in good health and CMV-seropositive. Sample: PBMCs. The DNA reads as follows: TGTGCCAGCAGCTTGCTGACTAGCGGGAGCTACGAGCAGTACTTC. The resulting protein is CASSLLTSGSYEQYF.